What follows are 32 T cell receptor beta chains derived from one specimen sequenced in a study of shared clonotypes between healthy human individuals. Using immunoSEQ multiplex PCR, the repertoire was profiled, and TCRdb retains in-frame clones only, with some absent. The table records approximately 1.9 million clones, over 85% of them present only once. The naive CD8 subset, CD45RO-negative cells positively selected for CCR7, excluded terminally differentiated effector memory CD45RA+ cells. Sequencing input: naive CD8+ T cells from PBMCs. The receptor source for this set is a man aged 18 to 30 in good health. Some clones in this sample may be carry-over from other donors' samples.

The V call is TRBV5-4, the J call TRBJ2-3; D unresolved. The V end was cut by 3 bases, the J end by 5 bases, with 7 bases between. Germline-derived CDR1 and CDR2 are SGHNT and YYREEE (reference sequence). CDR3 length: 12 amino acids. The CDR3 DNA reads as TGTGCCAGCAGCTCCCATATAGATACGCAGTATTTT. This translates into CASSSHIDTQYF.

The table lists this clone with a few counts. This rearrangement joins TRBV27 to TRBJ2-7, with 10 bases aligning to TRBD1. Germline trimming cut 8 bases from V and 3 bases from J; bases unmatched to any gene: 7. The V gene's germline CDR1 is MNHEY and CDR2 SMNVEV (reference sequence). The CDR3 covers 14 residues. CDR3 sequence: CASGLRDRGYEQYF. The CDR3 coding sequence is TGTGCCAGCGGACTCCGGGACAGGGGCTACGAGCAGTACTTC.

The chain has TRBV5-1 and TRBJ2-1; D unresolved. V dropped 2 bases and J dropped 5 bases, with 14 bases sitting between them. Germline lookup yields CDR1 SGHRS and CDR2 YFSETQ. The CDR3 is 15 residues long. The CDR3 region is CASSLASSSHNEQFF. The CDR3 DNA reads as TGCGCCAGCAGCTTAGCTTCGTCGTCTCACAATGAGCAGTTCTTC.

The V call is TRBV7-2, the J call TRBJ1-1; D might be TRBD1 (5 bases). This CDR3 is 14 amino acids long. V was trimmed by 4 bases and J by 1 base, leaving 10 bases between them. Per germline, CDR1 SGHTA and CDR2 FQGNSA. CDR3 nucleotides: TGTGCCAGCAGCTCACGGGGCACGAACACTGAAGCTTTCTTT. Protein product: CASSSRGTNTEAFF.

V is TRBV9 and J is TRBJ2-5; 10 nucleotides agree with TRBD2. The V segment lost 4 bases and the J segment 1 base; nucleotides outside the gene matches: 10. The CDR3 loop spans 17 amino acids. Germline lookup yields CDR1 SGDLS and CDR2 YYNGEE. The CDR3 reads CASSTQREGRIQETQYF. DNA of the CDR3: TGTGCCAGCAGCACCCAGCGGGAGGGCCGTATCCAAGAGACCCAGTACTTC.

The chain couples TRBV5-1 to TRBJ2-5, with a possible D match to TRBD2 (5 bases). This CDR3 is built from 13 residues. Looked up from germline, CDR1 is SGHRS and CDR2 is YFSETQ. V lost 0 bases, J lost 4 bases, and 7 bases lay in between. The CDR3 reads CASSLGGAETQYF. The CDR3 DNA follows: TGCGCCAGCAGCTTGGGGGGAGCAGAGACCCAGTACTTC.

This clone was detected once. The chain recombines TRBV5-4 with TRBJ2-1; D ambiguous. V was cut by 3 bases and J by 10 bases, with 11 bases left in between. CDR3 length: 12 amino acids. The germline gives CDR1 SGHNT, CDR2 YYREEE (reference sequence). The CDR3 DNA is TGTGCCAGCAGCTCCCGCCCCCCAGAGCAGTTCTTC. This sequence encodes CASSSRPPEQFF.

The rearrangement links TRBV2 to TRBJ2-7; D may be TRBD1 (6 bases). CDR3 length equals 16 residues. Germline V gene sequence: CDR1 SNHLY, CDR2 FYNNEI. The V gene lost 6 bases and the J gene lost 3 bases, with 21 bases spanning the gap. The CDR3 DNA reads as TGTGCCAGCAGCGTCACCGGGACACCGATCCTCTACGAGCAGTACTTC. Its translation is CASSVTGTPILYEQYF.

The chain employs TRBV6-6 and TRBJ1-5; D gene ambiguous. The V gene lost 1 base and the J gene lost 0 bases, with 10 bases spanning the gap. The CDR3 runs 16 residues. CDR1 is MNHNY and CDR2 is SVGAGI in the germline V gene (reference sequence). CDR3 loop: CASSYLNRVSNQPQHF. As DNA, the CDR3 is TGTGCCAGCAGTTACTTGAATCGGGTTAGCAATCAGCCCCAGCATTTT.

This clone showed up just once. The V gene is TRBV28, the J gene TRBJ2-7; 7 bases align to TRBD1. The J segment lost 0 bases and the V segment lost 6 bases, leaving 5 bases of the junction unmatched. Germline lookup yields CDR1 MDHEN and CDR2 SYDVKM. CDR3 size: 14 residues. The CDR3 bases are TGTGCCAGCAGCCAACCAGGGGGCTCCTACGAGCAGTACTTC. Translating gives CASSQPGGSYEQYF.

CDR3: CASSYGQGTEAFF. The DNA for the CDR3 is TGTGCCAGCAGCTACGGACAGGGCACTGAAGCTTTCTTT. This rearrangement joins TRBV7-8 to TRBJ1-1, with 8 bases lining up with TRBD1. V gave up 4 bases and J gave up 4 bases; unmatched junction bases: 2. This CDR3 has 13 residues. Germline CDR1 and CDR2: SGHVS and FQNEAQ.

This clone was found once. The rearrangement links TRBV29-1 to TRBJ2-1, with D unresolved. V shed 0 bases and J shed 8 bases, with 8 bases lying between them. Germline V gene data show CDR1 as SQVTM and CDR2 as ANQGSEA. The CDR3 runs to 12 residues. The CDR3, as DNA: TGCAGCGTTGAAGATCTTAGGTATGAGCAGTTCTTC. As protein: CSVEDLRYEQFF.

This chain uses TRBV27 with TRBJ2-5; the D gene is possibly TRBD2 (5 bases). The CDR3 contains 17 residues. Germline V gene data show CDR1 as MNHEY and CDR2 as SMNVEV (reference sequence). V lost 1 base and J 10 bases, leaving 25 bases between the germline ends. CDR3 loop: CASSLWAGSYQTIDQYF. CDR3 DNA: TGTGCCAGCAGTTTATGGGCGGGCAGCTATCAAACGATCGACCAGTACTTC.

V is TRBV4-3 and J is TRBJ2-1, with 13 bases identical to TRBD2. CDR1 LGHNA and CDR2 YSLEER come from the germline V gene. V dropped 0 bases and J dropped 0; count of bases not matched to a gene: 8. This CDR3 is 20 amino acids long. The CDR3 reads CASSQDVGLAGVLSYNEQFF. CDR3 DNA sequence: TGCGCCAGCAGCCAAGACGTCGGACTAGCGGGAGTACTCTCCTACAATGAGCAGTTCTTC.

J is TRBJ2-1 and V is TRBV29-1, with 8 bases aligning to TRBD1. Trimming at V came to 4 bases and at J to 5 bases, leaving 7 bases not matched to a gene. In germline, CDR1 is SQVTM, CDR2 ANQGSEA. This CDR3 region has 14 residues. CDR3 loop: CSVGIRGLDNEQFF. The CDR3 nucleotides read TGCAGCGTTGGTATCAGGGGGCTGGACAATGAGCAGTTCTTC.

CDR3 sequence reads: CASSFWGRGNEQFF. CDR3 in DNA: TGCGCCAGCAGTTTTTGGGGAAGGGGGAATGAGCAGTTCTTC. The V and J genes are TRBV5-1 and TRBJ2-1; D is possibly TRBD1 (6 bases). Looked up from germline, CDR1 is SGHRS and CDR2 is YFSETQ. Trimming removed 5 bases at V and 7 bases at J, with 16 bases between. CDR3 length equals 14 residues.

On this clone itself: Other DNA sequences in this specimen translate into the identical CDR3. The CDR3 sequence: CASSLRAYNEQFF. The CDR3 DNA is TGTGCCAGCAGCCTTAGAGCGTACAATGAGCAGTTCTTC. This chain links TRBV5-4 with TRBJ2-1; D is uncertain. The ends were cut back, 4 bases at V and 4 bases at J, with 9 bases in the middle. This CDR3 has 13 amino acids. Germline loops: CDR1 SGHNT, CDR2 YYREEE (reference sequence).

The CDR3 is CASSLSRTGWEADTQYF. DNA of the CDR3: TGTGCCAGCAGCCTCAGTAGGACAGGGTGGGAGGCAGATACGCAGTATTTT. The chain carries TRBV7-8 and TRBJ2-3; 8 nucleotides match TRBD1. J gave up 4 bases and V 5 bases, and 14 bases lay outside the gene matches. The CDR3 totals 17 residues. CDR1 is SGHVS, CDR2 FQNEAQ, per germline.

CDR3 in DNA: TGTGCCAGTAGTATCCCAGGGGTCAGGGACGAGCAGTACTTC. It is translated as CASSIPGVRDEQYF. The chain uses TRBV19 and TRBJ2-7, with D possibly matching TRBD1 (6 bases). V was cut by 3 bases and J by 5 bases, with 14 bases left in between. Germline V gene data show CDR1 as LNHDA and CDR2 as SQIVND (reference sequence). The CDR3 is 14 residues long.

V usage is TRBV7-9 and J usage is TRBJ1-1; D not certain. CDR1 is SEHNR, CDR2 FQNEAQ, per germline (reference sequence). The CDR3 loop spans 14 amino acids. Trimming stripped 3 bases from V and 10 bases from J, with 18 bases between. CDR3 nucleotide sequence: TGTGCCAGCAGCTTCCCCTATGACGCCCTGGGAGCTTTCTTT. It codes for CASSFPYDALGAFF.

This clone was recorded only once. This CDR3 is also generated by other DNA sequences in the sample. This CDR3 is CASSLVGQETQYF. CDR3 DNA: TGTGCCAGCAGCTTAGTTGGACAAGAGACCCAGTACTTC. The gene calls are TRBV7-8 and TRBJ2-5; D is unclear. CDR1 is SGHVS and CDR2 is FQNEAQ in the germline V gene. The V gene lost 1 base and the J gene lost 2 bases, with 5 bases spanning the gap. CDR3 length equals 13 residues.

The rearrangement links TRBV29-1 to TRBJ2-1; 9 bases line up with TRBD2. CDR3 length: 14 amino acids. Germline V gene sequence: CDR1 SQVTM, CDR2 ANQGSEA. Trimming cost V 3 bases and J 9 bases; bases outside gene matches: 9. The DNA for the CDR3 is TGCAGCGTTGAGGGGGTAGCGGGAGATGGTGAGCAGTTCTTC. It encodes CSVEGVAGDGEQFF.

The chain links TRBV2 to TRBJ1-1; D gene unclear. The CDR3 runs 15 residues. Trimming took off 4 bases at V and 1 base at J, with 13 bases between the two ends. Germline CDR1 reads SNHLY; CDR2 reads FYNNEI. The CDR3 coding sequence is TGTGCCAGCAGTGGGGTCGGAGGAGGGAACACTGAAGCTTTCTTT. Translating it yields CASSGVGGGNTEAFF.

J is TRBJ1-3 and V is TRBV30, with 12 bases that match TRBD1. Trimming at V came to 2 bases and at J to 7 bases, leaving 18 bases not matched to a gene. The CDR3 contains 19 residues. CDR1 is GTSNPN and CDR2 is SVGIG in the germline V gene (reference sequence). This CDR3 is CAWSSIRDRGQVGRNTIYF. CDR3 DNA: TGTGCCTGGAGTTCCATCCGGGACAGGGGGCAAGTTGGAAGGAACACCATATATTTT.

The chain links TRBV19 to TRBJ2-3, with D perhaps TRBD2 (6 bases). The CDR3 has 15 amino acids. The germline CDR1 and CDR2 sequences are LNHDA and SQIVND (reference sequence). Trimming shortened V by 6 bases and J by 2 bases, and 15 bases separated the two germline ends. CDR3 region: CASSQRDSSTDTQYF. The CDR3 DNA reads TGTGCCAGTAGCCAACGGGACTCGTCCACAGATACGCAGTATTTT.

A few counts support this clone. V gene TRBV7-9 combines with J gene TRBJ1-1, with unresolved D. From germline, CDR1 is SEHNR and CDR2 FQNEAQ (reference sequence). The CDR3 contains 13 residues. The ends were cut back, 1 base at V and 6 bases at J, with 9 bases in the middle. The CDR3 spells CASSLGSGSEAFF. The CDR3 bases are TGTGCCAGCAGCTTAGGGTCAGGCTCTGAAGCTTTCTTT.

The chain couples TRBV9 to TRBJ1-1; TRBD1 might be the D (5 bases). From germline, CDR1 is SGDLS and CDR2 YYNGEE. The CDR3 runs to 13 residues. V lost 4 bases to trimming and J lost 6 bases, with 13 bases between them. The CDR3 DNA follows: TGTGCCAGCAGCCTCGGGGGGGTGGCTGAAGCTTTCTTT. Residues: CASSLGGVAEAFF.

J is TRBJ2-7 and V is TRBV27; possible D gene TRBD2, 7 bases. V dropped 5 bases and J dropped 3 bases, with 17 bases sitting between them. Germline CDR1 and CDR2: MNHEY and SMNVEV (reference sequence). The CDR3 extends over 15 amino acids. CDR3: CASSPRGGGYYEQYF. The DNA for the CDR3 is TGTGCCAGCAGTCCCCGAGGGGGGGGGTACTACGAGCAGTACTTC.

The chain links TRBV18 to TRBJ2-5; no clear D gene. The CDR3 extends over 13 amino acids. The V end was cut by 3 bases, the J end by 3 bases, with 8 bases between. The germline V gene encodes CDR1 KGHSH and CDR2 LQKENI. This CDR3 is CASSPGREETQYF. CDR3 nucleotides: TGTGCCAGCTCACCTGGACGGGAAGAGACCCAGTACTTC.

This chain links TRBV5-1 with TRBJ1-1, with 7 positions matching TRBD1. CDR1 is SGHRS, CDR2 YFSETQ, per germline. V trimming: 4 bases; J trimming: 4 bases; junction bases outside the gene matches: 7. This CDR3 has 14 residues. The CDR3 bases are TGCGCCAGCAGCCCGAGACAGGGAGGCACTGAAGCTTTCTTT. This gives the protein CASSPRQGGTEAFF.

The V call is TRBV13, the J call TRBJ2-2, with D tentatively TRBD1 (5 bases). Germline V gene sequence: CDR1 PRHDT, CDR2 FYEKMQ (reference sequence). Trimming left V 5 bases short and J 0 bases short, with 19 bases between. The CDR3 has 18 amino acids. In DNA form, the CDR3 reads TGTGCCAGCAGCCCCGAGATGGTGGGCAGGGCGAACACCGGGGAGCTGTTTTTT. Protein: CASSPEMVGRANTGELFF. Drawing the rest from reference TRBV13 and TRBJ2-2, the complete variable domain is AAGVIQSPRHLIKEKRETATLKCYPIPRHDTVYWYQQGPGQDPQFLISFYEKMQSDKGSIPDRFSAQQFSDYHSELNMSSLELGDSALYFCASSPEMVGRANTGELFFGEGSRLTVL.

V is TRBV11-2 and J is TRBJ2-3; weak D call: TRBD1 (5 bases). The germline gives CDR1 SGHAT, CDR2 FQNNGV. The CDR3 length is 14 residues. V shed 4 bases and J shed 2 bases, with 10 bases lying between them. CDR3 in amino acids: CASSSRQLTDTQYF. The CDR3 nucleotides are TGTGCCAGCAGCTCAAGACAGCTCACAGATACGCAGTATTTT.